These 32 T cell receptor beta chains share one sample of origin, sequenced in a study of T cell repertoires in ileal Crohn's disease. As to time point: neoterminal ileum biopsy at postoperative endoscopy, about 6 months after surgery. Produced via immunoSEQ multiplex PCR; TCRdb's table is partial and in-frame only. The sample lists 3,000 to 4,000 clones; just under 80% were seen once. Sequences were obtained from ileal tissue. These TCRs come from an adult with Crohn's disease.

The chain combines TRBV5-1 with TRBJ2-3, with TRBD2 matching over 9 bases. CDR1 SGHRS and CDR2 YFSETQ come from the germline V gene. This CDR3 is 14 amino acids long. J gave up 1 base and V 5 bases, and 2 bases lay outside the gene matches. The DNA for the CDR3 is TGCGCCAGCAGTTTAGCGGGGGGCACAGATACGCAGTATTTT. It yields the protein CASSLAGGTDTQYF. Drawing the rest from reference TRBV5-1 and TRBJ2-3, the complete variable domain is KAGVTQTPRYLIKTRGQQVTLSCSPISGHRSVSWYQQTPGQGLQFLFEYFSETQRNKGNFPGRFSGRQFSNSRSEMNVSTLELGDSALYLCASSLAGGTDTQYFGPGTRLTVL.

The genes are TRBV4-2 and TRBJ2-7, with TRBD2 identical over 10 bases. Germline V gene sequence: CDR1 LGHNA, CDR2 YNFKEQ. The CDR3 sequence is 16 residues long. Unmatched junction bases numbered 5, after V lost 3 bases and J lost 0 bases. The CDR3 is CASSQLGTSVSYEQYF. As DNA, the CDR3 is TGTGCCAGCAGCCAGCTCGGGACTAGCGTCTCCTACGAGCAGTACTTC.

The V gene is TRBV7-2, the J gene TRBJ1-1; perhaps TRBD1 as D (6 bases). V lost 5 bases and J 0 bases, leaving 19 bases between the germline ends. This CDR3 is built from 17 residues. CDR1 and CDR2 (germline): SGHTA, FQGNSA. As DNA, the CDR3 is TGTGCCAGCAGCCACAGAGGATCAGGGGTTATGAACACTGAAGCTTTCTTT. Protein: CASSHRGSGVMNTEAFF.

For the CDR3, the DNA is TGTGCCAGCAGCTTAAGGCCCGACAGGGGCTCCTACAATGAGCAGTTCTTC. It specifies CASSLRPDRGSYNEQFF. This rearrangement joins TRBV11-2 to TRBJ2-1; 8 bases match TRBD1. Germline V gene lookup returns CDR1 SGHAT and CDR2 FQNNGV. V shed 2 bases, J shed 0 bases, and the junction held 6 bases outside the gene matches. The CDR3 has 17 residues.

The V call is TRBV2, the J call TRBJ2-1; no reliable D call. CDR1 SNHLY and CDR2 FYNNEI come from the germline V gene. This CDR3 has 12 amino acids. Trimming removed 7 bases from V and 2 bases from J, with 6 bases in between. CDR3 sequence: CASTDTYNEQFF. CDR3 nucleotide sequence: TGTGCCAGCACAGATACCTACAATGAGCAGTTCTTC.

The V and J genes are TRBV27 and TRBJ1-2, with 10 bases matching TRBD1. Germline V CDR1 and CDR2: MNHEY, SMNVEV (reference sequence). The CDR3 has 15 residues. V shed 4 bases and J 2 bases; nucleotides not matched to a gene: 4. The CDR3 sequence: CASSSPGQGNYGYTF. CDR3 bases: TGTGCCAGCAGTTCTCCGGGACAGGGGAACTATGGCTACACCTTC.

As for this clone: This same CDR3 is encoded by further DNA sequences in the sample. The rearrangement uses TRBV18 and TRBJ1-5, with D perhaps TRBD1 (5 bases). V lost 3 bases and J 5 bases, leaving 8 bases between the germline ends. Germline V gene data show CDR1 as KGHSH and CDR2 as LQKENI. The CDR3 extends over 13 amino acids. CDR3 sequence (DNA): TGTGCCAGCTCACCCCCGGGGGATCAGCCCCAGCATTTT. Translated, it gives CASSPPGDQPQHF.

V and J are TRBV19 and TRBJ2-5; 7 nucleotides agree with TRBD1. Germline CDR1 is LNHDA and CDR2 is SQIVND (reference sequence). Trimming removed 5 bases from V and 5 bases from J; junction bases left unmatched: 14. This CDR3 is 16 amino acids long. CDR3 in DNA: TGTGCCAGTAGTGCGACAGGGACCCTACCCGGGGAGACCCAGTACTTC. Translated: CASSATGTLPGETQYF.

V usage is TRBV5-1 and J usage is TRBJ2-5, with TRBD2 matching over 12 bases. V dropped 4 bases and J dropped 4; count of bases not matched to a gene: 11. Per germline, CDR1 SGHRS and CDR2 YFSETQ. This CDR3 contains 17 residues. The CDR3 region is CASSVLAGGPVRETQYF. The DNA for the CDR3 is TGCGCCAGCAGCGTCCTAGCGGGGGGGCCTGTGCGAGAGACCCAGTACTTC. Based on the CDR3 plus reference TRBV5-1 and TRBJ2-5, the full variable domain is KAGVTQTPRYLIKTRGQQVTLSCSPISGHRSVSWYQQTPGQGLQFLFEYFSETQRNKGNFPGRFSGRQFSNSRSEMNVSTLELGDSALYLCASSVLAGGPVRETQYFGPGTRLLVL.

This chain joins TRBV30 and TRBJ2-7; 10 nucleotides align to TRBD1. The V and J ends lost 2 bases and 2 bases, in that order; junction bases with no gene match: 6. Germline-derived CDR1 and CDR2 are GTSNPN and SVGIG (reference sequence). The CDR3 has 15 residues. Here the CDR3 DNA reads TGTGCCTGGAGTTACCGGGACAGGGGACCCTACGAGCAGTACTTC. Translating it yields CAWSYRDRGPYEQYF.

This clone has just one count. The rearrangement uses TRBV9 and TRBJ1-2; D is undetermined. The CDR3 has 16 residues. CDR1 is SGDLS and CDR2 is YYNGEE in the germline V gene. V lost 4 bases and J lost 3, with 19 bases in between. The CDR3 DNA reads TGTGCCAGCAGCAAACACTACCGGCGAGCTTACTATGGCTACACCTTC. Protein product: CASSKHYRRAYYGYTF.

The DNA for the CDR3 is TGTGCCAGCAGTGAAGGGGGGCGCAAACAAGAGACCCAGTACTTC. Its translation: CASSEGGRKQETQYF. The chain links TRBV6-1 to TRBJ2-5; D perhaps matches TRBD1 (6 bases). This CDR3 region has 15 residues. With 1 base removed from V and 2 bases from J, the gap between germline ends came to 11 bases. Per germline, CDR1 MNHNS and CDR2 SASEGT.

V usage is TRBV9 and J usage is TRBJ2-1; 10 nucleotides agree with TRBD2. Germline CDR1 reads SGDLS; CDR2 reads YYNGEE. Unmatched junction bases numbered 16, after V lost 1 base and J lost 9 bases. This CDR3 is 18 amino acids long. This CDR3 reads CASSVQSSGSLNRGEQFF. Here the CDR3 DNA reads TGTGCCAGCAGCGTACAATCTAGCGGGAGCCTAAATCGGGGTGAGCAGTTCTTC.

This sequence joins TRBV7-2 and TRBJ2-5; D is possibly TRBD1 (6 bases). Germline loops: CDR1 SGHTA, CDR2 FQGNSA. Trimming left V 3 bases short and J 2 bases short, with 13 bases between. This CDR3 contains 15 residues. The CDR3 sequence: CASSFSDSPQETQYF. CDR3 nucleotide sequence: TGTGCCAGCAGCTTCTCGGACAGCCCTCAAGAGACCCAGTACTTC.

The chain is built from TRBV27 and TRBJ1-1; D perhaps matches TRBD1 (5 bases). V shed 5 bases and J shed 4 bases, with 14 bases lying between them. Germline CDR1 MNHEY, CDR2 SMNVEV (reference sequence). The CDR3 is 14 amino acids. CDR3 protein: CASSAGQLATEAFF. The DNA for the CDR3 is TGTGCCAGCAGTGCCGGACAACTCGCCACTGAAGCTTTCTTT.

The genes are TRBV6-1 and TRBJ2-7, with 8 bases fitting TRBD1. J gave up 6 bases and V 3 bases, and 19 bases lay outside the gene matches. The CDR3 covers 18 residues. Germline V gives CDR1 MNHNS, CDR2 SASEGT. CDR3 protein: CASSENRRRTGSLGEQYF. CDR3 DNA sequence: TGTGCCAGCAGTGAGAATCGGCGTCGGACAGGGAGTTTGGGCGAGCAGTACTTC.

This chain connects TRBV19 to TRBJ1-5, with 10 nucleotides matching TRBD1. CDR1 and CDR2 (germline): LNHDA, SQIVND (reference sequence). After removal of 5 bases from V and 4 bases from J, the junction contained 8 bases not matched to a gene. This CDR3 is built from 16 residues. In DNA form, the CDR3 reads TGTGCCAGTAGTGGTAGGGACAGGGGTAGGAATCAGCCCCAGCATTTT. Amino acid sequence: CASSGRDRGRNQPQHF.

The chain uses TRBV6-6 and TRBJ1-1; TRBD1 is a possible D gene (5 bases). V was cut by 6 bases and J by 6 bases, with 20 bases left in between. From germline, CDR1 is MNHNY and CDR2 SVGAGI (reference sequence). CDR3 size: 15 residues. The CDR3 DNA reads as TGTGCCAGCAGCGATGGACTGGGGGGGGACCCTGAAGCTTTCTTT. Translated, it gives CASSDGLGGDPEAFF.

V gene TRBV19 combines with J gene TRBJ2-6; D gene ambiguous. The V gene lost 6 bases and the J gene lost 0 bases, with 6 bases spanning the gap. The CDR3 runs 14 residues. Looked up from germline, CDR1 is LNHDA and CDR2 is SQIVND (reference sequence). DNA of the CDR3: TGTGCCAGTAGACCCAGCTCTGGGGCCAACGTCCTGACTTTC. The encoded protein is CASRPSSGANVLTF.

By frequency in the sample, this clone is large (0.1 to 1%). The CDR3 loop is CASSYQGQPNEKLFF. The CDR3 DNA follows: TGTGCCAGCAGTTACCAGGGACAGCCCAATGAAAAACTGTTTTTT. The chain joins TRBV6-4 to TRBJ1-4, with 7 bases matching TRBD1. V lost 5 bases and J lost 5; bases outside the gene matches: 8. The CDR3 consists of 15 residues. From germline, CDR1 is MRHNA and CDR2 SNTAGT.

This clone is a singleton in its sample. The chain has TRBV4-1 and TRBJ2-7, with 8 bases fitting TRBD1. CDR3 size: 18 residues. Germline lookup yields CDR1 MGHRA and CDR2 YSYEKL. V trimming: 3 bases; J trimming: 2 bases; junction bases outside the gene matches: 15. CDR3 bases: TGCGCCAGCAGCCACCCGAGGGGGCGACAGGGGCGTCCCTACGAGCAGTACTTC. It encodes CASSHPRGRQGRPYEQYF.

V usage is TRBV5-8 and J usage is TRBJ1-1, with 12 bases lining up with TRBD1. CDR3 length: 13 amino acids. Germline V gene data show CDR1 as SGHTS and CDR2 as YDEGEE. The ends lost 3 bases at V and 9 bases at J; junction bases unmatched: 3. CDR3 DNA sequence: TGTGCCAGCAGCTCCCGGGACAGGGGGCAAGCTTTCTTT. Protein product: CASSSRDRGQAFF. The whole variable domain, filled in from reference TRBV5-8 and TRBJ1-1, reads EAGVTQSPTHLIKTRGQQATLRCSPISGHTSVYWYQQALGLGLQFLLWYDEGEERNRGNFPPRFSGRQFPNYSSELNVNALELEDSALYLCASSSRDRGQAFFGQGTRLTVV.

This clone showed up just a few times. CDR3 protein: CATSRVPHREQGRSNYGYTF. In DNA form, the CDR3 reads TGTGCCACCAGCAGAGTGCCCCACCGGGAGCAGGGACGCTCGAACTATGGCTACACCTTC. V usage is TRBV15 and J usage is TRBJ1-2, with D possibly being TRBD1 (5 bases). The germline V gene encodes CDR1 LNHNV and CDR2 YYDKDF (reference sequence). There are 20 residues in the CDR3. Between the trimmed V and J ends, which lost 1 base and 2 bases, there was a span of 26 bases.

In its sample, this clone was seen a few times. The chain employs TRBV29-1 and TRBJ2-5; D possibly corresponds to TRBD2 (5 bases). The V gene's germline CDR1 is SQVTM and CDR2 ANQGSEA. The CDR3 has 13 residues. V was pared by 7 bases and J by 4 bases, with 16 bases between. The CDR3 spells CSASPSQRETQYF. The CDR3 nucleotides are TGCAGCGCCTCCCCTAGCCAGCGAGAGACCCAGTACTTC.

This clone appeared a single time. This chain uses TRBV7-3 with TRBJ2-3; tentatively, D is TRBD2 (6 bases). This CDR3 is 15 amino acids long. Trimming stripped 2 bases from V and 0 bases from J, with 9 bases between. Germline V gives CDR1 SGHTA, CDR2 FQGTGA. The CDR3 DNA sequence: TGTGCCAGCAGCTTAGCGGGGCTCAGCACAGATACGCAGTATTTT. Amino acids: CASSLAGLSTDTQYF.

The V call is TRBV5-1, the J call TRBJ2-5, with 9 bases identical to TRBD1. CDR1 is SGHRS, CDR2 YFSETQ, per germline. This CDR3 is 14 amino acids long. The ends lost 0 bases at V and 5 bases at J; junction bases unmatched: 2. CDR3 residues: CASSLGTGGETQYF. The CDR3 coding sequence is TGCGCCAGCAGCTTGGGTACAGGGGGCGAGACCCAGTACTTC.

The V call is TRBV2, the J call TRBJ2-2; 7 bases line up with TRBD2. CDR3 length: 14 residues. Germline assignment: CDR1 SNHLY and CDR2 FYNNEI. J was trimmed by 7 bases and V by 4 bases; bases with no gene match: 6. The CDR3 reads CASSVGGGIGELFF. The CDR3 nucleotides read TGTGCCAGCAGTGTTGGCGGGGGAATCGGGGAGCTGTTTTTT.

The V call is TRBV18, the J call TRBJ2-2; D is undetermined. Germline CDR1 reads KGHSH; CDR2 reads LQKENI. Trimming cost V 3 bases and J 0 bases, with 11 bases left between them. The CDR3 consists of 16 residues. The CDR3 DNA is TGTGCCAGCTCACCGACATCCCCCGCGAACACCGGGGAGCTGTTTTTT. Protein sequence: CASSPTSPANTGELFF.

Worth noting for this clone: Other DNA sequences of this sample code for an identical CDR3. This chain uses TRBV19 with TRBJ2-1; the D gene is possibly TRBD2 (7 bases). CDR1 and CDR2 from the germline V gene are LNHDA and SQIVND (reference sequence). There are 16 residues in the CDR3. V lost 9 bases and J 0 bases, leaving 18 bases between the germline ends. CDR3 nucleotide sequence: TGTGCCAGCTCGAGGGAGGGGGTAAGCTCCTACAATGAGCAGTTCTTC. Its translation: CASSREGVSSYNEQFF.

The J gene is TRBJ2-7, the V gene TRBV4-3; weak D call: TRBD1 (6 bases). V was shortened by 0 bases and J by 6 bases, with 9 bases between the two germline ends. The CDR3 consists of 13 residues. Germline lookup yields CDR1 LGHNA and CDR2 YSLEER. The CDR3 spells CASSQDRGLEQYF. CDR3 DNA sequence: TGCGCCAGCAGCCAAGACAGGGGTCTCGAGCAGTACTTC.

V and J are TRBV4-3 and TRBJ2-7; 7 bases agree with TRBD1. With V trimmed by 0 bases and J by 1 base, 9 bases remained unmatched. The CDR3 is made up of 17 amino acids. CDR1 is LGHNA and CDR2 is YSLEER in the germline V gene. CDR3 in DNA: TGCGCCAGCAGCCAAGATCGATCGGCGACAGGGTCCTACGAGCAGTACTTC. This gives the protein CASSQDRSATGSYEQYF.

The chain recombines TRBV7-9 with TRBJ2-7, with TRBD1 matching over 10 bases. This CDR3 is 16 amino acids long. Looked up from germline, CDR1 is SEHNR and CDR2 is FQNEAQ (reference sequence). J was trimmed by 3 bases and V by 4 bases; bases with no gene match: 9. The CDR3 protein is CASSSTGGYGSYEQYF. The CDR3, as DNA: TGTGCCAGCAGCTCGACAGGGGGCTATGGTAGCTACGAGCAGTACTTC.